This T cell receptor (beta chain) was documented in a study of cytomegalovirus exposure and HLA in healthy donors. Study findings and constraints: A few CMV-associated chains were confirmed in vitro to be specific for CMV antigens. In terms of immune exposure information, only CMV serostatus was available.

CDR3 size: 15 residues. In germline, CDR1 is SGHDT, CDR2 YYEEEE. The V end lost 0 bases, the J end lost 4 bases, and 13 bases lay between the germline ends. It was with 60 Vbeta and 13 Jbeta primers that the PCR ran. TCRdb keeps only in-frame clones here, not all; method: immunoSEQ multiplex PCR. The sample carries roughly 180,000 clones, around 79% recorded once. Details on this clone: Its antigen remains unidentified.

The sample was PBMCs. The receptor was isolated from a man aged 45-60 years in good health and CMV-seropositive. The rearrangement uses TRBV5-6 and TRBJ1-2; tentative D call: TRBD1 (6 bases). DNA for the CDR3: TGTGCCAGCAGCTTGGTACCAGGGGAGGGCTATGGCTACACCTTC. This sequence encodes CASSLVPGEGYGYTF.